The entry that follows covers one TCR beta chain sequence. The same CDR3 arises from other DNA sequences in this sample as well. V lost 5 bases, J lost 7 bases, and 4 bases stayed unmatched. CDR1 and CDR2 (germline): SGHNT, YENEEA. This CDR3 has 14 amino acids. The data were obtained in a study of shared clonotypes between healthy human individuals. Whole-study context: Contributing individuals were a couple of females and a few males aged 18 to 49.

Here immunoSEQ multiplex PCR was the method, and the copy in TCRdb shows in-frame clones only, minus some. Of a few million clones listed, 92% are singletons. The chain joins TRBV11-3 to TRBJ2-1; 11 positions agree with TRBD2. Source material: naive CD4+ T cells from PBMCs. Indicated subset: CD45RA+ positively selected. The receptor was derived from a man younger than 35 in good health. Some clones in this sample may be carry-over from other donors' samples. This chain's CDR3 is CASSTSGSGNEQFF. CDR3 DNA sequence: TGTGCCAGCAGCACTAGCGGGAGCGGGAATGAGCAGTTCTTC.